This is a list of T cell receptor beta chains from one sample in a study of blood T cell repertoires in COVID-19. Some clones are missing from TCRdb's copy, which holds only in-frame ones; the method was immunoSEQ multiplex PCR. Of a few hundred thousand clones listed, roughly 88% are singletons. Sequencing was carried out using peripheral blood. These receptors were taken from a woman between 40 and 50 years old who had recovered from COVID-19. Each CDR3 is given with its conserved first and last residue. Each record gives: D gene, V gene, clone size, J gene, CDR3 protein, CDR3 DNA. The D gene is left open where the match is weak. Clone size is stated in some rows and not others, as once, few, many or a class when expanded.

D: TRBD1; V: TRBV7-2; size: NA; J: TRBJ1-4; CDR3: CASSTGTGEEKLFF; DNA: TGTGCCAGCAGCACTGGGACAGGGGAAGAAAAACTGTTTTTT
D: TRBD1; V: TRBV7-2; size: once; J: TRBJ1-4; CDR3: CASSSGTGGWEKLFF; DNA: TGTGCCAGCAGCTCGGGGACAGGGGGCTGGGAAAAACTGTTTTTT
D: NA; V: TRBV7-2; size: NA; J: TRBJ1-3; CDR3: CASSLQSGDSGNTIYF; DNA: TGTGCCAGCAGCTTACAATCCGGAGACTCTGGAAACACCATATATTTT
D: NA; V: TRBV5-1; size: NA; J: TRBJ2-1; CDR3: CASSSGLDNEQFF; DNA: TGCGCCAGCAGCTCAGGACTGGACAATGAGCAGTTCTTC
D: TRBD2; V: TRBV9; size: NA; J: TRBJ2-3; CDR3: CASSATSGGVADTQYF; DNA: TGTGCCAGCAGCGCGACTAGCGGGGGGGTGGCAGATACGCAGTATTTT
D: TRBD2; V: TRBV29-1; size: NA; J: TRBJ2-5; CDR3: CSVVLAGHFQETQYF; DNA: TGCAGCGTTGTGTTAGCGGGGCATTTCCAAGAGACCCAGTACTTC
D: NA; V: TRBV5-1; size: NA; J: TRBJ2-2; CDR3: CASSLVGFGGVLNTGELFF; DNA: TGCGCCAGCAGCTTGGTGGGCTTTGGCGGGGTCCTGAACACCGGGGAGCTGTTTTTT
D: NA; V: TRBV15; size: NA; J: TRBJ2-3; CDR3: CATSRGGGGTDTQYF; DNA: TGTGCCACCAGCAGAGGAGGCGGGGGCACAGATACGCAGTATTTT
D: NA; V: TRBV20-1; size: NA; J: TRBJ2-5; CDR3: CSASHRVTETQYF; DNA: TGCAGTGCTAGTCACAGGGTAACAGAGACCCAGTACTTC
D: TRBD1; V: TRBV10-3; size: many; J: TRBJ1-5; CDR3: CAISADRVPNQPQHF; DNA: TGTGCCATCAGTGCGGACAGGGTCCCCAATCAGCCCCAGCATTTT
D: NA; V: TRBV5-6; size: NA; J: TRBJ1-1; CDR3: CASSLPAGPLAEAFF; DNA: TGTGCCAGCAGCTTGCCCGCAGGGCCGCTCGCTGAAGCTTTCTTT
D: NA; V: TRBV2; size: NA; J: TRBJ2-5; CDR3: CASSESGWQTQYF; DNA: TGTGCCAGCAGTGAATCGGGGTGGCAGACCCAGTACTTC
D: TRBD1; V: TRBV18; size: NA; J: TRBJ2-1; CDR3: CASSRLRDRENEQFF; DNA: TGTGCCAGCTCACGCCTCCGGGACAGGGAGAATGAGCAGTTCTTC
D: NA; V: TRBV5-1; size: few; J: TRBJ2-1; CDR3: CASSSQGPSYNEQFF; DNA: TGCGCCAGCAGCTCACAGGGTCCGTCCTACAATGAGCAGTTCTTC
D: TRBD2; V: TRBV2; size: NA; J: TRBJ2-3; CDR3: CASSFGGGRADTQYF; DNA: TGTGCCAGCAGTTTTGGGGGGGGTCGGGCAGATACGCAGTATTTT
D: TRBD1; V: TRBV9; size: few; J: TRBJ1-2; CDR3: CASSVGGQAYGYTF; DNA: TGTGCCAGCAGCGTAGGGGGACAGGCCTATGGCTACACCTTC
D: NA; V: TRBV18; size: NA; J: TRBJ2-7; CDR3: CASSMTENSYEQYF; DNA: TGTGCCAGCTCGATGACAGAAAACTCCTACGAGCAGTACTTC
D: TRBD1; V: TRBV7-2; size: NA; J: TRBJ1-1; CDR3: CASRVRQGAENTEAFF; DNA: TGTGCCAGCAGAGTTCGACAGGGGGCGGAGAACACTGAAGCTTTCTTT